Below, one TCR beta chain is given with its context. Its antigen is not known. These data come from a study of human CD8 memory T cell subsets. Germline V gene sequence: CDR1 ENHRY, CDR2 SYGVKD. The length of the CDR3 is 15 residues. Findings and limits, study-wide: The study sequenced T cell receptor beta chains alone.

Per subset, duplicate vials of 150,000 sorted CD8+ T cells supplied RNA. Libraries of TCR beta chains were produced by 5' RACE (UMI-labeled). TCRdb derives one entry per CDR3 protein from the 5' RACE reads, leaving out DNA. The sample features about 12,000 distinct CDR3 sequences, with 14% in its top ten. The sequencing input was CD8+ T cells from PBMCs. This clonotype was sampled from a human donor in good health. This chain connects TRBV10-3 to TRBJ2-1; without DNA, the TCRdb call of TRBD1 cannot be checked. The CDR3 protein is CAISETASGANEQFF.